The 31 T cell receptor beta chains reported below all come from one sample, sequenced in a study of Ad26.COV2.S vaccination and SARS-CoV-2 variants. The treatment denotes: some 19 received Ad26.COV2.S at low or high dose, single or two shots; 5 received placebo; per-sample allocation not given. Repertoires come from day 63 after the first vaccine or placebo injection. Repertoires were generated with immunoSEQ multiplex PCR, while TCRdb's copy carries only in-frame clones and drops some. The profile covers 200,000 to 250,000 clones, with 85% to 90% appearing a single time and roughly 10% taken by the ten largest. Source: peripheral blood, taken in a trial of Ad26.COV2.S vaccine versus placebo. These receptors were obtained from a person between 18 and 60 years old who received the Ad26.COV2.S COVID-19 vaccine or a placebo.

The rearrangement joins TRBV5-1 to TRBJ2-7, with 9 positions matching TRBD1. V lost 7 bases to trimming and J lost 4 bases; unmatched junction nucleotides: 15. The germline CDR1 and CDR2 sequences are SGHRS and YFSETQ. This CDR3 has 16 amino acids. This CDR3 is CASSRQLTGGSYEQYF. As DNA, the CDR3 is TGCGCCAGCTCCAGACAACTGACAGGGGGATCTTACGAGCAGTACTTC.

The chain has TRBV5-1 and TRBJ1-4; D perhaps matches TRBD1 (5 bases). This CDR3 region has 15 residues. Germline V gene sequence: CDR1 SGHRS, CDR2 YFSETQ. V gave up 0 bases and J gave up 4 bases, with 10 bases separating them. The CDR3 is CASSLEGTLNEKLFF. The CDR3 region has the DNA TGCGCCAGCAGCTTGGAGGGGACCCTTAATGAAAAACTGTTTTTT.

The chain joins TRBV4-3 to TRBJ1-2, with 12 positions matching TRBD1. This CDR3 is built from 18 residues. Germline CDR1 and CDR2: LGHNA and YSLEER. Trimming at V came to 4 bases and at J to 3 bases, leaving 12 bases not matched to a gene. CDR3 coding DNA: TGCGCCAGCAGCCTCGAACGTGGGACAGGGGGCGCAGACTATGGCTACACCTTC. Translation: CASSLERGTGGADYGYTF.

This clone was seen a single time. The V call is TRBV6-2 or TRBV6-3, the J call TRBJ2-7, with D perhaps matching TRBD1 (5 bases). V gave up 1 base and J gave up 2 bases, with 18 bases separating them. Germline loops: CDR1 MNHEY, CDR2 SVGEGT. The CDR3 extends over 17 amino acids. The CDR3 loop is CASSYFSGDSTAYEQYF. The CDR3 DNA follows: TGTGCCAGCAGTTACTTCAGTGGTGACAGCACTGCCTACGAGCAGTACTTC.

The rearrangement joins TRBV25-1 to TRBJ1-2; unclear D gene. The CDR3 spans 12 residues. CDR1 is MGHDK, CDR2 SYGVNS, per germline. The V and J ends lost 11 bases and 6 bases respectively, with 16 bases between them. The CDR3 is CARKSSNHGYTF. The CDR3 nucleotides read TGTGCCCGCAAATCGAGTAATCATGGCTACACCTTC.

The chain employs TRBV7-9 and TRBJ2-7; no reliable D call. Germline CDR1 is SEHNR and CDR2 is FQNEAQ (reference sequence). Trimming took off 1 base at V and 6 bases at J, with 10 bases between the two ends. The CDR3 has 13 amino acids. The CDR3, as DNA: TGTGCCAGCAGCTTAGGTGGGCAGGTCGAGCAGTACTTC. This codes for CASSLGGQVEQYF.

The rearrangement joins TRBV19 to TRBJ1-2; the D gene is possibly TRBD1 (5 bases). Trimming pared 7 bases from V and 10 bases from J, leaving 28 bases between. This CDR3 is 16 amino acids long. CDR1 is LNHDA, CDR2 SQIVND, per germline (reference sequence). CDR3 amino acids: CASTDILIGTARVYTF. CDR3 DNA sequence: TGTGCCAGTACCGATATACTGATAGGGACGGCGAGAGTCTACACCTTC.

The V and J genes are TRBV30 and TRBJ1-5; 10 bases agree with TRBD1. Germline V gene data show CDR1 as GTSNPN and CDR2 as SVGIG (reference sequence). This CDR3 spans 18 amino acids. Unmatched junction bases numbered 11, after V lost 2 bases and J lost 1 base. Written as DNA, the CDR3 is TGTGCCTGGAGTTTGGGGCGGGACAGGGGAGGGAGCAATCAGCCCCAGCATTTT. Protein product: CAWSLGRDRGGSNQPQHF.

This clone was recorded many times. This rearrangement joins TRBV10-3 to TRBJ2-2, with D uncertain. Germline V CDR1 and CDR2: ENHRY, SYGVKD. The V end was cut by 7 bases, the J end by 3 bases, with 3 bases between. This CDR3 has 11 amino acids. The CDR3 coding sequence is TGTGCCATCATGGACACCGGGGAGCTGTTTTTT. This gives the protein CAIMDTGELFF.

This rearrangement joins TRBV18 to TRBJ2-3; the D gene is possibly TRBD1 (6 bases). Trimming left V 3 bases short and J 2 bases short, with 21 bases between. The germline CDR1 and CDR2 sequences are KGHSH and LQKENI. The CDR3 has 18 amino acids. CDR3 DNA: TGTGCCAGCTCACCCCTGGACGACAGGTCGAAACTCACAGATACGCAGTATTTT. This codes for CASSPLDDRSKLTDTQYF.

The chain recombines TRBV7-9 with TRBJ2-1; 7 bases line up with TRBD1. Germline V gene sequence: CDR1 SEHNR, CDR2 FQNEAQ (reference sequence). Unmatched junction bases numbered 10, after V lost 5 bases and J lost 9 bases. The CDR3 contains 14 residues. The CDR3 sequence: CASSPWTGGVEQFF. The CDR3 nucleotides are TGTGCCAGCAGCCCCTGGACAGGTGGGGTTGAGCAGTTCTTC.

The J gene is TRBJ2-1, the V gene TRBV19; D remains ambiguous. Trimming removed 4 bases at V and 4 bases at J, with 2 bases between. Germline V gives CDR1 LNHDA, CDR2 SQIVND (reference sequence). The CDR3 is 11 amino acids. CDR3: CASSKYNEQFF. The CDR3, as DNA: TGTGCCAGTAGTAAATACAATGAGCAGTTCTTC.

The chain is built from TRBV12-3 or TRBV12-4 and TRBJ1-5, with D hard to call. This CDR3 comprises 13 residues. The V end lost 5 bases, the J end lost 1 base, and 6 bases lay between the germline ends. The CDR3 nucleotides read TGTGCCAGCAGTCCCACGAGCAATCAGCCCCAGCATTTT. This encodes CASSPTSNQPQHF.

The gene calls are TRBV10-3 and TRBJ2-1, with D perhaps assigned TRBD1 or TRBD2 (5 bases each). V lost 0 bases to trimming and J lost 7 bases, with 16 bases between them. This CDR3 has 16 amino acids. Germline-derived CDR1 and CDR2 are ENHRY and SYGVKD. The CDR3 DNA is TGTGCCATCAGTGAGTCCGCCGGGACGGGGTTTAATGAGCAGTTCTTC. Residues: CAISESAGTGFNEQFF.

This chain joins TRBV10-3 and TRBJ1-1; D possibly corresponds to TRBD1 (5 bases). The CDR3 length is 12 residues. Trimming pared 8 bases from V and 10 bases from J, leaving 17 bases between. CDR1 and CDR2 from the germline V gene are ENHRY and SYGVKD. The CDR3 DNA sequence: TGTGCCATCGGTGGGGGTTCCTTTGGAGCTTTCTTT. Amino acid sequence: CAIGGGSFGAFF.

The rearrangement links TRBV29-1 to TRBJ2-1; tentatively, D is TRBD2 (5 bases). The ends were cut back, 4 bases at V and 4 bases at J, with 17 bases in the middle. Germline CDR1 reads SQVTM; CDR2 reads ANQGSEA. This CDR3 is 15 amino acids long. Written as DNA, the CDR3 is TGCAGCGTTGCCCACCCGAGGCGGGTTTACAATGAGCAGTTCTTC. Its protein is CSVAHPRRVYNEQFF.

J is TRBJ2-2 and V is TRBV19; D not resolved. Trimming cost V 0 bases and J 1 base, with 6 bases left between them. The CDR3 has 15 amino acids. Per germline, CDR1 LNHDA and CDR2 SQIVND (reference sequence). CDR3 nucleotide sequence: TGTGCCAGTAGTATAGATCCAGGGAACACCGGGGAGCTGTTTTTT. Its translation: CASSIDPGNTGELFF. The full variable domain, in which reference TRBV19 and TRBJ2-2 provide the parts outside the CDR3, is DGGITQSPKYLFRKEGQNVTLSCEQNLNHDAMYWYRQDPGQGLRLIYYSQIVNDFQKGDIAEGYSVSREKKESFPLTVTSAQKNPTAFYLCASSIDPGNTGELFFGEGSRLTVL.

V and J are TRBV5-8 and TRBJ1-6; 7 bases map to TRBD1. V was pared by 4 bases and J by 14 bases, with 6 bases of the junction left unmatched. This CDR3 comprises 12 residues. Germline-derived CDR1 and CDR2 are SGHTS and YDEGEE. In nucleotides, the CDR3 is TGTGCCAGCAGCCTACAGGGGACAACCCTCCACTTT. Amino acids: CASSLQGTTLHF.

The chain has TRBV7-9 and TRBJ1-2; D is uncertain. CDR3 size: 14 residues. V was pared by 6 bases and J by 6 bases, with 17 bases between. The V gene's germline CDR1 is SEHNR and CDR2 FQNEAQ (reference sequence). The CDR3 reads CASSPQALGHGYTF. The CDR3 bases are TGTGCCAGCAGTCCGCAGGCCCTCGGCCATGGCTACACCTTC.

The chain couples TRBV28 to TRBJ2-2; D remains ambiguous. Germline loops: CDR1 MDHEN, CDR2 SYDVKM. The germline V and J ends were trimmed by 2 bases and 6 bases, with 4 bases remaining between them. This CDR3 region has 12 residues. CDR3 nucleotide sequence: TGTGCCAGCAGTTTAACGGCCGGGGAGCTGTTTTTT. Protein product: CASSLTAGELFF.

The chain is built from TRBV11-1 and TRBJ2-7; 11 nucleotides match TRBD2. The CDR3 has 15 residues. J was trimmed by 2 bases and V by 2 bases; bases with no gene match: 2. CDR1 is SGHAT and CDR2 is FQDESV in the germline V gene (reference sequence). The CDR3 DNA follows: TGTGCCAGCAGCTTATCTAGCGGGGGGACCTACGAGCAGTACTTC. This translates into CASSLSSGGTYEQYF.

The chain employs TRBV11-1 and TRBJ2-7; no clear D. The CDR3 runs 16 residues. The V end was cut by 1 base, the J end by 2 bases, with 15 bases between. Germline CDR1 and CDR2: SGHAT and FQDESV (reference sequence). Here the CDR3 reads CASSLGAAPGTYEQYF. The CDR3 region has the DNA TGTGCCAGCAGCTTAGGGGCCGCGCCCGGAACCTACGAGCAGTACTTC.

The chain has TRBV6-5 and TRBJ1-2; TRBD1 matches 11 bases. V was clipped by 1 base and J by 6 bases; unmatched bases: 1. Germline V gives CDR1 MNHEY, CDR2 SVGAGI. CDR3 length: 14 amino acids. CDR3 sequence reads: CASSYLGQGDGYTF. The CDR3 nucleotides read TGTGCCAGCAGTTACTTGGGACAGGGGGATGGCTACACCTTC.

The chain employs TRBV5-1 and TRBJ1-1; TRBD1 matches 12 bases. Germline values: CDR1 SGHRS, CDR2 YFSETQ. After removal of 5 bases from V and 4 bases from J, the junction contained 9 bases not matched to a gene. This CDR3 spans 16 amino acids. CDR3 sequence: CASSVGQGARSTEAFF. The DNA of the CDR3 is TGCGCCAGCAGTGTGGGACAGGGGGCGCGGAGCACTGAAGCTTTCTTT. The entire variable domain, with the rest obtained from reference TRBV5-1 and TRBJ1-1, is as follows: KAGVTQTPRYLIKTRGQQVTLSCSPISGHRSVSWYQQTPGQGLQFLFEYFSETQRNKGNFPGRFSGRQFSNSRSEMNVSTLELGDSALYLCASSVGQGARSTEAFFGQGTRLTVV.

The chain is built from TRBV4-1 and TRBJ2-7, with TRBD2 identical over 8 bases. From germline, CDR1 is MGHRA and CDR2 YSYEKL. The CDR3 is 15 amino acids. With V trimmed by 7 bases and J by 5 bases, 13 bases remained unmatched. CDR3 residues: CASIKSPGGADEQYF. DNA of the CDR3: TGCGCCAGCATCAAAAGTCCCGGGGGGGCCGACGAGCAGTACTTC.

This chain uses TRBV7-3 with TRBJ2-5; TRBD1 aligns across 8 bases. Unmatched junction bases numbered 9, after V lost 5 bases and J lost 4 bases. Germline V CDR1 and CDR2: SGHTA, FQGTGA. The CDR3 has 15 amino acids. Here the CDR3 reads CASSQGIGTGETQYF. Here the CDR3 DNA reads TGTGCCAGCAGCCAAGGGATCGGGACAGGAGAGACCCAGTACTTC.

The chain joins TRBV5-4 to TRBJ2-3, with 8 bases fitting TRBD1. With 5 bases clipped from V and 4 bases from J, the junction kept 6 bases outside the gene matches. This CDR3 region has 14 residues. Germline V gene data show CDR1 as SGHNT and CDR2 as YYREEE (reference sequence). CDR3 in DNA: TGTGCCAGCAGAACAGGGGGATCTCCAGATACGCAGTATTTT. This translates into CASRTGGSPDTQYF.

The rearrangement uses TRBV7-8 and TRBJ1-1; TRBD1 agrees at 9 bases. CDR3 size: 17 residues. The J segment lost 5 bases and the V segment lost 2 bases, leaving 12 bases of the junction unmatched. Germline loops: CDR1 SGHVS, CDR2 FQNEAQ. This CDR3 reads CASSLKLWDRDGTEAFF. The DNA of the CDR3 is TGTGCCAGCAGCTTAAAGTTGTGGGACAGGGATGGAACTGAAGCTTTCTTT.

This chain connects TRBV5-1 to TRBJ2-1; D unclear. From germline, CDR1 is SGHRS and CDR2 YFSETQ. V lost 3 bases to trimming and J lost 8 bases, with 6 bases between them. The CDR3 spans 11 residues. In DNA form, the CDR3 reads TGCGCCAGCAGCTCCCTCGATGAGCAGTTCTTC. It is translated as CASSSLDEQFF.

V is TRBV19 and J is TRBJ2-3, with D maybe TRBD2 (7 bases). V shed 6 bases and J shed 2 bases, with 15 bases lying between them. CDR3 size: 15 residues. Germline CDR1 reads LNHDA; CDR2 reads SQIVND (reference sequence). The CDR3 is CASSPPGGPTDTQYF. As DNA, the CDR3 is TGTGCCAGTAGCCCCCCGGGGGGCCCCACAGATACGCAGTATTTT.

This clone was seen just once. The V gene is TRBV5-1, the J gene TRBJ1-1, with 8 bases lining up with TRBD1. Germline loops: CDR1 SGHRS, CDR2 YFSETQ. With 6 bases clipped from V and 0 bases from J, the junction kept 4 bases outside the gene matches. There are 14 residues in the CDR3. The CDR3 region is CASTGQGLNTEAFF. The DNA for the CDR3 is TGCGCCAGCACTGGACAGGGTCTGAACACTGAAGCTTTCTTT.